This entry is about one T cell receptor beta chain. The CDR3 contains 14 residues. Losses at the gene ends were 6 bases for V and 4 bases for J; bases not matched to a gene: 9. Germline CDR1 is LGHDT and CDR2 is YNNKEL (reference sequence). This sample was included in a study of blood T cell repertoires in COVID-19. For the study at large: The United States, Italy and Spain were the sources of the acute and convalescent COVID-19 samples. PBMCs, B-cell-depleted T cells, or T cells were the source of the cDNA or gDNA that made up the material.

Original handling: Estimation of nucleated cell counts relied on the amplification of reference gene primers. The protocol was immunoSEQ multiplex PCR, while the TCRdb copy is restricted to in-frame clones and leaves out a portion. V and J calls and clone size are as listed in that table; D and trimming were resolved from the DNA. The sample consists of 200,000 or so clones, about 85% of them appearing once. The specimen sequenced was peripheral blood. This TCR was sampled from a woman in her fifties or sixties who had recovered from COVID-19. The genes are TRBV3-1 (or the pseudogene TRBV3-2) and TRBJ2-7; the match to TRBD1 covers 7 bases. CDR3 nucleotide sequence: TGTGCCAGCAGTCCAGACAGGGATTTTTACGAGCAGTACTTC. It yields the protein CASSPDRDFYEQYF.